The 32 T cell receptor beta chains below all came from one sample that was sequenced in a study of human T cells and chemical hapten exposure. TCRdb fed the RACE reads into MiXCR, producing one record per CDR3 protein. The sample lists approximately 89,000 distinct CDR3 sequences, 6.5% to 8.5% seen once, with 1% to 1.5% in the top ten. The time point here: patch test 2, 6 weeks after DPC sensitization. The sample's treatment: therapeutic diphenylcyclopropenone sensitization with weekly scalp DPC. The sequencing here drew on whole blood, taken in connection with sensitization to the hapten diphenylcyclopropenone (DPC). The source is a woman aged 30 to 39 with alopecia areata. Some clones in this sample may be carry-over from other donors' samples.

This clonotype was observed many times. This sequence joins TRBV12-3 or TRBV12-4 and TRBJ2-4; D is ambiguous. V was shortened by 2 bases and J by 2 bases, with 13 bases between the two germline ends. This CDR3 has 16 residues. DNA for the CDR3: TGTGCCAGCAGTTTACGAGCGACAAACACCAAAAACATTCAGTACTTC. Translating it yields CASSLRATNTKNIQYF.

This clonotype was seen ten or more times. As DNA, the CDR3 is TGTGCCAGCAGCTTTGCCCAGGGGGGTGGAGCTCAAGCTTTCTTT. Its protein is CASSFAQGGGAQAFF. The V gene is TRBV7-9, the J gene TRBJ1-1, with 7 bases fitting TRBD1. V lost 3 bases and J lost 9; bases outside the gene matches: 13. In germline, CDR1 is SEHNR, CDR2 FQNEAQ (reference sequence). CDR3 length: 15 residues. Full variable domain (remainder filled in from reference TRBV7-9 and TRBJ1-1): DTGVSQNPRHKITKRGQNVTFRCDPISEHNRLYWYRQTLGQGPEFLTYFQNEAQLEKSRLLSDRFSAERPKGSFSTLEIQRTEQGDSAMYLCASSFAQGGGAQAFFGQGTRLTVV.

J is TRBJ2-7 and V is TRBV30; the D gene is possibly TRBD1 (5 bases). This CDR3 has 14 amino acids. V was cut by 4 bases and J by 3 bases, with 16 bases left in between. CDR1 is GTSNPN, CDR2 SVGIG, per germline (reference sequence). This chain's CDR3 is CAWISRKGDYEQYF. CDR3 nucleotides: TGTGCCTGGATTTCCCGTAAAGGGGACTACGAGCAGTACTTC.

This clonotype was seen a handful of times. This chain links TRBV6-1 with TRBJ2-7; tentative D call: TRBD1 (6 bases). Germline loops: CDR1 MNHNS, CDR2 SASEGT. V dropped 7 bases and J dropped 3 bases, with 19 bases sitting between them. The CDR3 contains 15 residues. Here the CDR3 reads CASTRTLTGIYEQYF. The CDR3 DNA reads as TGTGCCAGCACAAGGACCCTAACAGGGATCTACGAGCAGTACTTC.

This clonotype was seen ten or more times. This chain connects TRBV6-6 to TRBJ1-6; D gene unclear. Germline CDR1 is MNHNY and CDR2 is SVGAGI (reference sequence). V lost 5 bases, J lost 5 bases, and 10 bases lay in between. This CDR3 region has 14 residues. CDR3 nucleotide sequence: TGTGCCAGCAGTCTAGCCCGGGATAATTCACCCCTCCACTTT. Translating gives CASSLARDNSPLHF.

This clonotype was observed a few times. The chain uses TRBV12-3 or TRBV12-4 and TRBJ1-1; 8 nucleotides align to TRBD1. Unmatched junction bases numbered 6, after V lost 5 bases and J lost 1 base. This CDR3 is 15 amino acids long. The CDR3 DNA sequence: TGTGCCAGCAGTATACTTGGACAGGGGAACACTGAAGCTTTCTTT. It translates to CASSILGQGNTEAFF.

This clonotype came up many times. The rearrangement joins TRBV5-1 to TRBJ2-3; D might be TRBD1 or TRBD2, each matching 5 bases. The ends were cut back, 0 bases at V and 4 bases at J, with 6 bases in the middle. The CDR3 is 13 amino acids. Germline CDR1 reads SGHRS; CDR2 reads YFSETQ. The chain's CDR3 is CASSLGGSDTQYF. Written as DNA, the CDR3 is TGCGCCAGCAGCTTGGGGGGGTCAGATACGCAGTATTTT.

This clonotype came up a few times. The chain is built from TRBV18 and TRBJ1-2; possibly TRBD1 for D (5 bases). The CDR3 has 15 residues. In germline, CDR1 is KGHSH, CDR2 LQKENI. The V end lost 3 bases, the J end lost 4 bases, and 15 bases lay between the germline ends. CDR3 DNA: TGTGCCAGCTCACCTGTCAACACGGGGGGCTATGGCTACACCTTC. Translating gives CASSPVNTGGYGYTF. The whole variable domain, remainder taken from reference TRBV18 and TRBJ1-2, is NAGVMQNPRHLVRRRGQEARLRCSPMKGHSHVYWYRQLPEEGLKFMVYLQKENIIDESGMPKERFSAEFPKEGPSILRIQQVVRGDSAAYFCASSPVNTGGYGYTFGSGTRLTVV.

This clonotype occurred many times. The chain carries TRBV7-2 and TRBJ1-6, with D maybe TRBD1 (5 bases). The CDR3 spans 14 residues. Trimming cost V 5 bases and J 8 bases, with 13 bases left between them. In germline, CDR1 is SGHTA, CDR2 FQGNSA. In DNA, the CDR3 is TGTGCCAGCAGCCCCAAAGCGGGGCATTCACCCCTCCACTTT. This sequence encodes CASSPKAGHSPLHF.

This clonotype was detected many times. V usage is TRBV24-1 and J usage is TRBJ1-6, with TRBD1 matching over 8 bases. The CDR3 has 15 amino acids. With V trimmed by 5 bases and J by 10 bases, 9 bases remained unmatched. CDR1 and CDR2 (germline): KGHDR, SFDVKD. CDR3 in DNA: TGTGCCACCAGTGCCGCAGACAGGGGAGAATCACCCCTCCACTTT. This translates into CATSAADRGESPLHF.

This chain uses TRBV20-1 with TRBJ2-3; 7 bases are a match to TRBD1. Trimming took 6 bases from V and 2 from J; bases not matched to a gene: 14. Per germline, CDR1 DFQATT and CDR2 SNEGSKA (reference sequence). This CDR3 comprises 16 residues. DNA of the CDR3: TGCAGTGCGAACTACTGGGACAGAATATACACAGATACGCAGTATTTT. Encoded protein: CSANYWDRIYTDTQYF.

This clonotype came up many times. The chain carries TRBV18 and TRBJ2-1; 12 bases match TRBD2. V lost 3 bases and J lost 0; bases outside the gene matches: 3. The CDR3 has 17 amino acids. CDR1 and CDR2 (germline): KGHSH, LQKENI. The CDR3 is CASSPSSGGASYNEQFF. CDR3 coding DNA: TGTGCCAGCTCACCCTCTAGCGGGGGGGCCTCCTACAATGAGCAGTTCTTC.

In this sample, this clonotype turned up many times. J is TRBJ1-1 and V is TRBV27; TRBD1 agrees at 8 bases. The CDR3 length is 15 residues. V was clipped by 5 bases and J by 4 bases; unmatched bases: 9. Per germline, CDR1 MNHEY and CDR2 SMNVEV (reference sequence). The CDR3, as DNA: TGTGCCAGCAGTAGAAACTTGGACAGGGCCACTGAAGCTTTCTTT. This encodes CASSRNLDRATEAFF.

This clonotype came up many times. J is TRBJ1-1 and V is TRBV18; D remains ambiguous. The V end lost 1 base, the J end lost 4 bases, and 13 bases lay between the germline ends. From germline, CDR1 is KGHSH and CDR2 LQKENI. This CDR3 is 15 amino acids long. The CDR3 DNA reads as TGTGCCAGCTCACCACTTCTGGATGTTAGCACTGAAGCTTTCTTT. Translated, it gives CASSPLLDVSTEAFF.

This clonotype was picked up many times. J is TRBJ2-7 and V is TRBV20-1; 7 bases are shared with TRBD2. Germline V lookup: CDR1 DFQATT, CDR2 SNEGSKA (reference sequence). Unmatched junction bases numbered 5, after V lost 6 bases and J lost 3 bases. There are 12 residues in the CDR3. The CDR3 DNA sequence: TGCAGTGCCTTCACTAGCGACTACGAGCAGTACTTC. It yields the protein CSAFTSDYEQYF.

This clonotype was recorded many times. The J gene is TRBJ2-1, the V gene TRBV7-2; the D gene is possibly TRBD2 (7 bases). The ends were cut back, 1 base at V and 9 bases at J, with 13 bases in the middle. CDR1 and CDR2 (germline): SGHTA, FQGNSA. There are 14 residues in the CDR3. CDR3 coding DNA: TGTGCCAGCAGCTTAGGGGGGGGGCCATCTGAGCAGTTCTTC. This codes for CASSLGGGPSEQFF. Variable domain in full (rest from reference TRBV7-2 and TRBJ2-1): GAGVSQSPSNKVTEKGKDVELRCDPISGHTALYWYRQSLGQGLEFLIYFQGNSAPDKSGLPSDRFSAERTGGSVSTLTIQRTQQEDSAVYLCASSLGGGPSEQFFGPGTRLTVL.

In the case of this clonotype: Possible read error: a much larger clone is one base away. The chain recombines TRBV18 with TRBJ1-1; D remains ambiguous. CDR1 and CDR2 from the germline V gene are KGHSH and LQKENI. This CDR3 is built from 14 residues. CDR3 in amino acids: CARSQGPRRSEAFF. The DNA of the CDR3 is TGTGCCAGGTCACAAGGGCCAAGACGCAGTGAAGCTTTCTTT. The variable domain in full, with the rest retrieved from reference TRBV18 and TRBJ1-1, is NAGVMQNPRHLVRRRGQEARLRCSPMKGHSHVYWYRQLPEEGLKFMVYLQKENIIDESGMPKERFSAEFPKEGPSILRIQQVVRGDSAAYFCARSQGPRRSEAFFGQGTRLTVV.

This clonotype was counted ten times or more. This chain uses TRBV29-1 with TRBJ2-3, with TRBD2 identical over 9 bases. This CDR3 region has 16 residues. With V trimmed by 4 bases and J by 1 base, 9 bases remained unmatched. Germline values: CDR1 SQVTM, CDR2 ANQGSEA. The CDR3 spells CSVVSGGLSGTDTQYF. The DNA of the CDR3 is TGCAGCGTTGTTAGCGGGGGCCTTTCCGGCACAGATACGCAGTATTTT.

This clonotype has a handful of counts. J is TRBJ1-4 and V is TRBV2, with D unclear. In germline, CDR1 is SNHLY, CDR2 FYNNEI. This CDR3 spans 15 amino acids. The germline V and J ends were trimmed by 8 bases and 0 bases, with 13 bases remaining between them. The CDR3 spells CASQRTPATNEKLFF. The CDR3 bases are TGTGCCAGCCAGAGGACGCCTGCAACTAATGAAAAACTGTTTTTT.

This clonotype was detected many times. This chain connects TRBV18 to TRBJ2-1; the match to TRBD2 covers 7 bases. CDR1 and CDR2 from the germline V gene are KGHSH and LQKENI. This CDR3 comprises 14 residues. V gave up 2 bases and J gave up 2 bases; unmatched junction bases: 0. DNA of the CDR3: TGTGCCAGCTCACCAGGGGGGGCCTACAATGAGCAGTTCTTC. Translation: CASSPGGAYNEQFF.

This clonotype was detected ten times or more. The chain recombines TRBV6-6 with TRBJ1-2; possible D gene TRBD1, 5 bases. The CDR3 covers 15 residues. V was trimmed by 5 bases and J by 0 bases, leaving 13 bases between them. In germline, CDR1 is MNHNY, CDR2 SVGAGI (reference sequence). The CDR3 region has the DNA TGTGCCAGCAGTCCCGAGACAGCTGCTAACTATGGCTACACCTTC. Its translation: CASSPETAANYGYTF.

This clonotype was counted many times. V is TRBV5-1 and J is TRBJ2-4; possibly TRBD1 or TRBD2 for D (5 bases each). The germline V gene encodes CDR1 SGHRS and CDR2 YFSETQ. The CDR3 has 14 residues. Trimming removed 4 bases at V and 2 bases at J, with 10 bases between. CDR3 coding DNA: TGCGCCAGCAGCGGGGGAGTCACCAAAAACATTCAGTACTTC. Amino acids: CASSGGVTKNIQYF.

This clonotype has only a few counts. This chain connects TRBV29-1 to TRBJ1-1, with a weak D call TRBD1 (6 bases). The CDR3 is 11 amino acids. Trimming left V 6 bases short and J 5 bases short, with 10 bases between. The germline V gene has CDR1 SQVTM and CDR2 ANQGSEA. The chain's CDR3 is CSVQGRTEAFF. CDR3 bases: TGCAGCGTACAGGGTAGGACTGAAGCTTTCTTT. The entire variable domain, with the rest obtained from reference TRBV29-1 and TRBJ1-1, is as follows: SAVISQKPSRDICQRGTSLTIQCQVDSQVTMMFWYRQQPGQSLTLIATANQGSEATYESGFVIDKFPISRPNLTFSTLTVSNMSPEDSSIYLCSVQGRTEAFFGQGTRLTVV.

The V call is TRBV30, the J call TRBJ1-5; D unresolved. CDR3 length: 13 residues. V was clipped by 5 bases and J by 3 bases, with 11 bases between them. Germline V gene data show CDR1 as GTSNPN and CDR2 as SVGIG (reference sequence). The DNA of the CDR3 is TGTGCCTGGGGACCGAAGTCCAATCAGCCCCAGCATTTT. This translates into CAWGPKSNQPQHF.

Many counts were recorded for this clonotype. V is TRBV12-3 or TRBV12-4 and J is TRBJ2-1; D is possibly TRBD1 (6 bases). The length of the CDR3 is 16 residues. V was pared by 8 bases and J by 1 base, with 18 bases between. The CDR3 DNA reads TGTGCCAGCCGTCAGTCCGGACAGCGATCCTACAATGAGCAGTTCTTC. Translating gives CASRQSGQRSYNEQFF.

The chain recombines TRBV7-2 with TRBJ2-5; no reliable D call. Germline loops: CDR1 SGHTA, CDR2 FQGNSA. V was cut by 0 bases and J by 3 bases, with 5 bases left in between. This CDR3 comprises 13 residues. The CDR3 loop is CASSLAPEETQYF. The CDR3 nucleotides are TGTGCCAGCAGCTTAGCGCCTGAAGAGACCCAGTACTTC.

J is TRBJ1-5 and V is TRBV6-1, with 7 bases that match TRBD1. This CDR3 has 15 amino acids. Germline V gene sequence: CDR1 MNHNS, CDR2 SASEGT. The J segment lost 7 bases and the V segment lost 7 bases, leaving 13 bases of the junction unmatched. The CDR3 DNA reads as TGTGCCAGCAAGGGAGTAGGGGGCGCGGGACAGCCCCAGCATTTT. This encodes CASKGVGGAGQPQHF.

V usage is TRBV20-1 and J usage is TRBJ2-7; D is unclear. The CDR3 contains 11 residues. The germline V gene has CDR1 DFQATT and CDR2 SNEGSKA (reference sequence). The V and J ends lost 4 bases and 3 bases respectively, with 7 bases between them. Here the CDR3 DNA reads TGCAGTGCTACCCAGAACTACGAGCAGTACTTC. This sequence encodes CSATQNYEQYF.

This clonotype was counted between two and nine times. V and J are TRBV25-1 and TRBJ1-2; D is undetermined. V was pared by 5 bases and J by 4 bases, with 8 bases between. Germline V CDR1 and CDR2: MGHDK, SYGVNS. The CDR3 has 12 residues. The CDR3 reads CASSFSAYGYTF. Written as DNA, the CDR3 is TGTGCCAGCAGTTTCTCAGCCTATGGCTACACCTTC.

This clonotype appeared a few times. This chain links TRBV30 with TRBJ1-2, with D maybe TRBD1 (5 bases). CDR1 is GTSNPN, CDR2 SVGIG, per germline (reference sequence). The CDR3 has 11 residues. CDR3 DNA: TGTGCTTACAACCGTAGGGGTGGCTACACCTTC. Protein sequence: CAYNRRGGYTF.

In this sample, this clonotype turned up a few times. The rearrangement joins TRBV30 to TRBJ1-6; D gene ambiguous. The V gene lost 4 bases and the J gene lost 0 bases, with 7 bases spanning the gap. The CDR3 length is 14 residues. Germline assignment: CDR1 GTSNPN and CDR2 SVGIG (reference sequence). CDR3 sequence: CAWIKSSYNSPLHF. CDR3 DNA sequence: TGTGCCTGGATAAAGAGCTCCTATAATTCACCCCTCCACTTT. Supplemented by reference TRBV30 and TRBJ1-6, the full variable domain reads SQTIHQWPATLVQPVGSPLSLECTVEGTSNPNLYWYRQAAGRGLQLLFYSVGIGQISSEVPQNLSASRPQDRQFILSSKKLLLSDSGFYLCAWIKSSYNSPLHFGNGTRLTVT.

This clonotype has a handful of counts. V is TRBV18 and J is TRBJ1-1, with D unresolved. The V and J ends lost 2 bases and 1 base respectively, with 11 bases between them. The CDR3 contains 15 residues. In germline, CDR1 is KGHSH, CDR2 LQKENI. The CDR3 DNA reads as TGTGCCAGCTCACCAAGGGAAGGGTCGAACACTGAAGCTTTCTTT. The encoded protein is CASSPREGSNTEAFF.